Given below is one T cell receptor beta chain in context. The antigen is unknown. The sample originates from a study of cytomegalovirus exposure and HLA in healthy donors. Looking at the study overall: The same platform as the approximately 670 first-cohort repertoires was used for the 100 to 150 validation repertoires, a later analysis reported.

Study-wide results and caveats: The classifier reportedly diagnosed cytomegalovirus status with high specificity and sensitivity. Testing in vitro showed a few CMV-associated chains specific for CMV antigens.

Sequenced by immunoSEQ multiplex PCR; TCRdb stores in-frame clones only, minus some. The repertoire holds some 79,000 clones, with around 94% as singletons. J gave up 11 bases and V 7 bases, and 2 bases lay outside the gene matches. CDR3 length equals 11 residues. Germline-derived CDR1 and CDR2 are MNHNS and SASEGT. The receptor was isolated from a woman aged 18-30 years in good health and CMV-seropositive. V and J are TRBV6-1 and TRBJ1-5; 10 bases line up with TRBD1. The sequenced material came from PBMCs. DNA for the CDR3: TGTGCCAGCACTGGGACAGGGGCCCAGCATTTT. It yields the protein CASTGTGAQHF.